This T cell receptor (beta chain) appears in the sequencing data of a study of CD8+ T cells in alopecia areata. Whole-study context: The study gave treated patients oral tofacitinib at 5 to 10 mg twice daily. The study, taken as a whole, reports: Alphabeta T cells residing in normal skin are also sequenced in scalp samples.

This clone was picked up a small number of times. What it binds is not known. PBMCs were stained for CD3, CD4 and CD8, and CD4+ and CD8+ T cells were sorted. Per the germline V gene, CDR1 is SGHRS and CDR2 is YFSETQ. Trimming cost V 3 bases and J 3 bases, with 9 bases left between them. This CDR3 region has 13 residues. Sequencing used cDNA as its template, made by extracting RNA and reverse transcribing it. Generated by immunoSEQ multiplex PCR, the TCRdb table keeps only in-frame clones and is missing some. Among approximately 180,000 clones listed, approximately 65% were seen once. This rearrangement joins TRBV5-1 to TRBJ1-2, with a tentative D call TRBD1 (5 bases). The sequence was obtained from a human donor with alopecia areata. The source was CD8+ T cells sorted from blood, collected at week 0. CDR3 amino acids: CASSSDNDYGYTF. The DNA of the CDR3 is TGCGCCAGCAGCTCGGACAACGACTATGGCTACACCTTC. Full variable domain (missing parts from reference TRBV5-1 and TRBJ1-2): KAGVTQTPRYLIKTRGQQVTLSCSPISGHRSVSWYQQTPGQGLQFLFEYFSETQRNKGNFPGRFSGRQFSNSRSEMNVSTLELGDSALYLCASSSDNDYGYTFGSGTRLTVV.